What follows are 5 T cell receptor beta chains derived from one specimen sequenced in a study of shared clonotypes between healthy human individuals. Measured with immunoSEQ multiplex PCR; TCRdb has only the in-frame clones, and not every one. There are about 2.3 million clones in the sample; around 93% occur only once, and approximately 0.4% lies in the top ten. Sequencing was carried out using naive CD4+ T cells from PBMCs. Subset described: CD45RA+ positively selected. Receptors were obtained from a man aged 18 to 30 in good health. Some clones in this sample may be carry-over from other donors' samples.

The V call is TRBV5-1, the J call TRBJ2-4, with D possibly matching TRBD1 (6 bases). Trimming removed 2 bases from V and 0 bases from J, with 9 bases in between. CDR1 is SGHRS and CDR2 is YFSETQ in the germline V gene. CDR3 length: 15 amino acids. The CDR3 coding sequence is TGCGCCAGCAGCTTAGACAGGATAGCCAAAAACATTCAGTACTTC. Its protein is CASSLDRIAKNIQYF.

The CDR3 reads CASSEVGGQTISEQYF. The CDR3 DNA reads as TGTGCCAGTAGTGAAGTTGGGGGCCAGACGATCTCCGAGCAGTACTTC. The gene calls are TRBV19 and TRBJ2-7; TRBD1 might be the D (6 bases). The germline V and J ends were trimmed by 5 bases and 6 bases, with 23 bases remaining between them. The CDR3 has 16 residues. Germline V gives CDR1 LNHDA, CDR2 SQIVND (reference sequence).

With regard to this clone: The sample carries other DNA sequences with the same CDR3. The CDR3 spells CASSPNRDQPQHF. DNA for the CDR3: TGTGCCAGCTCACCTAACCGGGATCAGCCCCAGCATTTT. The genes are TRBV18 and TRBJ1-5; D gene uncertain. The CDR3 spans 13 residues. The V end lost 3 bases, the J end lost 5 bases, and 8 bases lay between the germline ends. Germline V gene sequence: CDR1 KGHSH, CDR2 LQKENI.

This CDR3 is CASSLEGTAPNQPQHF. The CDR3 DNA reads as TGTGCCAGCAGCTTGGAGGGGACAGCGCCCAATCAGCCCCAGCATTTT. This chain connects TRBV5-5 to TRBJ1-5; 7 bases align to TRBD1. This CDR3 spans 16 amino acids. Trimming cost V 0 bases and J 3 bases; bases outside gene matches: 6. Per germline, CDR1 SGHKS and CDR2 YYEKEE (reference sequence).

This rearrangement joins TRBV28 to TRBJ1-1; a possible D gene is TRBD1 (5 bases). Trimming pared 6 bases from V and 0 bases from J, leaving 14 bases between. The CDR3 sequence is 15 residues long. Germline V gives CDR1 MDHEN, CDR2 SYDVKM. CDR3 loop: CASREQGPVNTEAFF. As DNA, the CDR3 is TGTGCCAGCAGGGAGCAGGGACCGGTGAACACTGAAGCTTTCTTT. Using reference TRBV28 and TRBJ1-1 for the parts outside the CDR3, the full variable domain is DVKVTQSSRYLVKRTGEKVFLECVQDMDHENMFWYRQDPGLGLRLIYFSYDVKMKEKGDIPEGYSVSREKKERFSLILESASTNQTSMYLCASREQGPVNTEAFFGQGTRLTVV.